This T cell receptor beta chain was obtained from a study of shared clonotypes between healthy human individuals. Note on this clone: The target antigen is unknown.

Measured with immunoSEQ multiplex PCR; TCRdb has only the in-frame clones, and not every one. The table includes roughly 1 million clones, roughly 80% detected once. Nashville, Tennessee was home to all donors, each a Caucasian adult. Per germline, CDR1 SGHVS and CDR2 FQNEAQ. This CDR3 comprises 16 residues. The V and J ends lost 1 base and 0 bases respectively, with 13 bases between them. Study findings and constraints: Clonotype sharing among donors likely depends on sequencing depth. Larger estimated richness was generally seen in naive subsets than in memory subsets.

The chain employs TRBV7-8 and TRBJ2-7, with TRBD2 as a possible D gene (5 bases). This TCR derives from a man aged 18 to 30 in good health. Sequencing was done on a sample of memory CD4+ T cells sorted from blood. The subset here: CD45RA-negative fraction. CDR3 residues: CASSLGRVTSSYEQYF. The DNA for the CDR3 is TGTGCCAGCAGCTTAGGGCGGGTCACCAGCTCCTACGAGCAGTACTTC.